Sequencing of this T cell receptor beta chain was carried out in a study of molecular identifiers for immune sequencing clone quantification. Library preparation followed earlier protocols using designated TCR primers. TCRdb recomputed calls from the PCR reads with MiXCR, one row per CDR3 protein. The sample yields approximately 550,000 distinct CDR3 sequences, around 21% seen once. This clonotype was seen many times. The CDR3 has 16 amino acids. Germline assignment: CDR1 LGHDT and CDR2 YNNKEL (reference sequence). V was trimmed by 1 base and J by 0 bases, leaving 12 bases between them. This chain links TRBV3-1 with TRBJ1-1, with D unclear. The source material was naive CD8+ T cells from blood, with Jurkat cell RNA spiked in. Indicated subset: FACS-sorted CD8+CD4-CCR7+CD45RA+ naive T cells. This clonotype originated in a human donor in good health. Some libraries in this study had Jurkat cell RNA spiked in. This CDR3 reads CASSQVMTPMNTEAFF. CDR3 bases: TGTGCCAGCAGCCAAGTTATGACACCCATGAACACTGAAGCTTTCTTT.